Detailed here is one T cell receptor beta chain. These data originate in a study of technical replicates of blood from four donors. Trimming cost V 6 bases and J 7 bases; bases outside gene matches: 9. CDR1 and CDR2 (germline): ENHRY, SYGVKD. The CDR3 covers 14 residues. The repertoire was sequenced with immunoSEQ multiplex PCR; TCRdb's copy has only in-frame clones and lacks some. The sample holds roughly 90,000 clones; 90% to 96% are singletons and the top ten take roughly 0.36%. The origin of this receptor is a human donor in good health. The V call is TRBV10-3, the J call TRBJ2-7; 10 bases match TRBD1. The sample comprised T cells isolated from PBMCs. The CDR3 sequence: CAIRADRGQVEQYF. The CDR3 coding sequence is TGTGCCATCAGGGCAGACAGGGGGCAAGTTGAGCAGTACTTC.